The source of this TCR beta chain is a study of naive and memory T cell subsets. CD4 T cells were positively selected, then CD8 T cells from the CD4-negative fraction. Cells stained for CD3, CD4, CD8, CD45RA and CD27 were sorted into four subsets. The beta constant-region primer was an equimolar mix of two oligonucleotides covering TRBC1 and TRBC2. The cDNA 3' end received a ligated single-stranded oligonucleotide carrying the SP2 primer and a 12-nucleotide UMI. TCRdb fed the UMI-ligation and nested PCR reads into MiXCR, producing one record per CDR3 protein. Of some 150,000 distinct CDR3 sequences in the sample, around 15% were seen once. This clonotype was detected a few times. Its antigen is still unknown. This CDR3 comprises 15 residues. Per the germline V gene, CDR1 is SGHRS and CDR2 is YFSETQ. J was trimmed by 8 bases and V by 0 bases; bases with no gene match: 8. Findings of the study overall: Over 95% of naive TCR sequences appeared only once after error correction, unlike memory subsets.

The clonotype originates from a human donor in good health. Material: naive CD4+ T cells from blood. The V call is TRBV5-1, the J call TRBJ2-1; TRBD2 agrees at 7 bases. The CDR3 here is CASSLGTSGVYEQFF. The CDR3 coding sequence is TGCGCCAGCAGCTTGGGGACTAGTGGTGTTTATGAGCAGTTCTTC.